The 19 T cell receptor beta chains given below trace back to one sample, sequenced in a study of T-cell memory formation after mild COVID-19. One entry per CDR3 protein, called by TCRdb with MiXCR from the 5' RACE reads. The repertoire has around 200,000 distinct CDR3 sequences, under 12% of them found once; the top ten carry 2.5% to 3.5%. Sequencing input: PBMCs or a T cell subset sorted from them (not recorded which). These receptors all come from a man younger than 35 who had mild COVID-19 (a few samples of this study predate the infection). Cell type and time point are not known.

This clonotype came up many times. The chain carries TRBV12-3 or TRBV12-4 and TRBJ1-6; D unresolved. The CDR3 spans 14 residues. V lost 2 bases to trimming and J lost 10 bases, with 12 bases between them. The CDR3 reads CASSLRVADSPLHF. The CDR3 bases are TGTGCCAGCAGTTTAAGGGTTGCGGACTCACCCCTCCACTTT.

The V gene is TRBV4-3, the J gene TRBJ2-3; 9 bases agree with TRBD2. Trimming cost V 0 bases and J 0 bases; bases outside gene matches: 10. This CDR3 region has 19 residues. Germline V gene lookup returns CDR1 LGHNA and CDR2 YSLEER. CDR3 region: CASSQELGRSGGSTDTQYF. Here the CDR3 DNA reads TGCGCCAGCAGCCAAGAGCTGGGACGCAGCGGGGGGAGCACAGATACGCAGTATTTT.

This sequence joins TRBV5-1 and TRBJ1-1; unclear D gene. Trimming cost V 6 bases and J 5 bases, with 14 bases left between them. This CDR3 region has 13 residues. CDR1 is SGHRS, CDR2 YFSETQ, per germline. The CDR3 DNA is TGCGCCAGCACCATCGTGGGAGGTACTGAAGCTTTCTTT. Amino acids: CASTIVGGTEAFF.

This clonotype appeared many times. The chain joins TRBV12-3 or TRBV12-4 to TRBJ1-5; no clear D. This CDR3 has 13 residues. With 7 bases removed from V and 0 bases from J, the gap between germline ends came to 7 bases. CDR3 loop: CASTRHSNQPQHF. CDR3 DNA sequence: TGTGCCAGCACGCGTCATAGCAATCAGCCCCAGCATTTT.

This clonotype was counted between two and nine times. The rearrangement uses TRBV7-9 and TRBJ2-3; D gene unclear. Looked up from germline, CDR1 is SEHNR and CDR2 is FQNEAQ (reference sequence). Between the trimmed V and J ends, which lost 9 bases and 1 base, there was a span of 11 bases. CDR3 length: 13 residues. The CDR3 region is CASGVSGTDTQYF. CDR3 DNA: TGTGCCAGTGGCGTTTCCGGCACAGATACGCAGTATTTT.

CDR3 region: CASSARDRRANYGYTF. In DNA form, the CDR3 reads TGTGCCAGCAGCGCCCGGGACAGGCGGGCTAACTATGGCTACACCTTC. The V call is TRBV7-2, the J call TRBJ1-2; 8 bases match TRBD1. With V trimmed by 5 bases and J by 0 bases, 8 bases remained unmatched. There are 16 residues in the CDR3. Germline V lookup: CDR1 SGHTA, CDR2 FQGNSA.

This rearrangement joins TRBV15 to TRBJ2-2; 9 bases are shared with TRBD2. J was trimmed by 6 bases and V by 3 bases; bases with no gene match: 8. Germline V lookup: CDR1 LNHNV, CDR2 YYDKDF (reference sequence). The CDR3 has 16 residues. CDR3 nucleotides: TGTGCCACCAGCAGGCTAGCGGGGAGGGGGGCCGGGGAGCTGTTTTTT. Translated: CATSRLAGRGAGELFF.

For this clonotype: One junction end does not reproduce the germline sequence, and a read error may be involved. The V and J genes are TRBV29-1 and TRBJ1-5; a possible D gene is TRBD1 (5 bases). Germline CDR1 and CDR2: SQVTM and ANQGSEA. This CDR3 spans 14 amino acids. CDR3 bases: TGCATCGTTGAAAGCGGGACGGAAGGTCAGCCCCAGCATTTT. This translates into CIVESGTEGQPQHF.

This clonotype was counted only a few times. J is TRBJ1-5 and V is TRBV7-8; a possible D gene is TRBD1 (6 bases). Per germline, CDR1 SGHVS and CDR2 FQNEAQ. V was cut by 0 bases and J by 0 bases, with 12 bases left in between. CDR3 size: 17 residues. The CDR3 loop is CASSLALSRGSNQPQHF. CDR3 DNA: TGTGCCAGCAGCTTAGCCCTGAGCAGGGGTAGCAATCAGCCCCAGCATTTT.

This clonotype was counted only a few times. The chain joins TRBV5-1 to TRBJ2-7, with D unclear. V was cut by 2 bases and J by 1 base, with 10 bases left in between. The CDR3 runs 14 residues. Per the germline V gene, CDR1 is SGHRS and CDR2 is YFSETQ. The CDR3 loop reads CASSLDSESYEQYF. The DNA of the CDR3 is TGCGCCAGCAGCTTAGATTCAGAGTCCTACGAGCAGTACTTC.

The chain couples TRBV12-3 or TRBV12-4 to TRBJ2-1; D might be TRBD2 (5 bases). The CDR3 contains 13 residues. Trimming pared 5 bases from V and 8 bases from J, leaving 13 bases between. The CDR3, as DNA: TGTGCCAGCAGTACGGCCGGGCGGGATGAGCAGTTCTTC. It encodes CASSTAGRDEQFF.

The chain recombines TRBV5-1 with TRBJ2-5; 14 bases agree with TRBD2. The CDR3 sequence is 16 residues long. Looked up from germline, CDR1 is SGHRS and CDR2 is YFSETQ. V lost 4 bases to trimming and J lost 1 base; unmatched junction nucleotides: 3. CDR3 residues: CASSKGLAGAQETQYF. CDR3 in DNA: TGCGCCAGCAGCAAGGGACTAGCGGGGGCCCAAGAGACCCAGTACTTC. The full variable domain, rest sourced from reference TRBV5-1 and TRBJ2-5, is KAGVTQTPRYLIKTRGQQVTLSCSPISGHRSVSWYQQTPGQGLQFLFEYFSETQRNKGNFPGRFSGRQFSNSRSEMNVSTLELGDSALYLCASSKGLAGAQETQYFGPGTRLLVL.

There are a few counts of this clonotype. The chain recombines TRBV20-1 with TRBJ2-2; 8 bases fit TRBD1. Germline CDR1 and CDR2: DFQATT and SNEGSKA (reference sequence). The CDR3 covers 13 residues. V trimming: 5 bases; J trimming: 4 bases; junction bases outside the gene matches: 3. The CDR3 DNA sequence: TGCAGTGCTCCGGGACAGGCCACCGGGGAGCTGTTTTTT. The encoded protein is CSAPGQATGELFF.

This chain joins TRBV30 and TRBJ1-2; perhaps TRBD1 as D (5 bases). CDR3 length: 12 residues. Trimming took 5 bases from V and 12 from J, leaving 19 bases between them. Germline V gene sequence: CDR1 GTSNPN, CDR2 SVGIG (reference sequence). The CDR3, as DNA: TGTGCCTGGTCCGAGCGGGGCAGCGCGCACACCTTC. Translation: CAWSERGSAHTF.

This clonotype has more than one count but fewer than ten. V gene TRBV9 combines with J gene TRBJ2-1; 10 bases match TRBD2. V was pared by 4 bases and J by 4 bases, with 5 bases of the junction left unmatched. The CDR3 loop spans 15 amino acids. Germline V lookup: CDR1 SGDLS, CDR2 YYNGEE. DNA of the CDR3: TGTGCCAGCAGCTTAAGCGGGGGGGGTTACAATGAGCAGTTCTTC. It is translated as CASSLSGGGYNEQFF.

The rearrangement uses TRBV7-3 and TRBJ2-1, with D perhaps TRBD2 (5 bases). Germline values: CDR1 SGHTA, CDR2 FQGTGA. With 1 base removed from V and 6 bases from J, the gap between germline ends came to 13 bases. The CDR3 extends over 15 amino acids. As DNA, the CDR3 is TGTGCCAGCAGCTTAAAGTCGCTAGCCCCCAATGAGCAGTTCTTC. This codes for CASSLKSLAPNEQFF.

A few counts support this clonotype. J is TRBJ2-6 and V is TRBV20-1, with D maybe TRBD2 (6 bases). This CDR3 has 16 amino acids. Deletions cut 4 bases from V and 0 bases from J, with 13 bases between. Germline CDR1 is DFQATT and CDR2 is SNEGSKA (reference sequence). CDR3 DNA sequence: TGCAGTGCTACTGGAGGGCAGCCCTCTGGGGCCAACGTCCTGACTTTC. It is translated as CSATGGQPSGANVLTF.

The rearrangement joins TRBV5-1 to TRBJ1-1, with a tentative D call TRBD1 (6 bases). Germline loops: CDR1 SGHRS, CDR2 YFSETQ. V was shortened by 4 bases and J by 3 bases, with 19 bases between the two germline ends. The CDR3 runs to 16 residues. The CDR3 DNA is TGCGCCAGCAGCCCGGACAGAGAAACGTCGGACACTGAAGCTTTCTTT. Translated: CASSPDRETSDTEAFF. The entire variable domain, with the rest obtained from reference TRBV5-1 and TRBJ1-1, is as follows: KAGVTQTPRYLIKTRGQQVTLSCSPISGHRSVSWYQQTPGQGLQFLFEYFSETQRNKGNFPGRFSGRQFSNSRSEMNVSTLELGDSALYLCASSPDRETSDTEAFFGQGTRLTVV.

The chain employs TRBV3-1 and TRBJ1-4, with D unclear. The CDR3 is made up of 13 amino acids. CDR1 is LGHDT and CDR2 is YNNKEL in the germline V gene (reference sequence). Trimming took off 4 bases at V and 3 bases at J, with 6 bases between the two ends. Here the CDR3 reads CASSRTPNEKLFF. As DNA, the CDR3 is TGTGCCAGCAGCCGGACGCCTAATGAAAAACTGTTTTTT.